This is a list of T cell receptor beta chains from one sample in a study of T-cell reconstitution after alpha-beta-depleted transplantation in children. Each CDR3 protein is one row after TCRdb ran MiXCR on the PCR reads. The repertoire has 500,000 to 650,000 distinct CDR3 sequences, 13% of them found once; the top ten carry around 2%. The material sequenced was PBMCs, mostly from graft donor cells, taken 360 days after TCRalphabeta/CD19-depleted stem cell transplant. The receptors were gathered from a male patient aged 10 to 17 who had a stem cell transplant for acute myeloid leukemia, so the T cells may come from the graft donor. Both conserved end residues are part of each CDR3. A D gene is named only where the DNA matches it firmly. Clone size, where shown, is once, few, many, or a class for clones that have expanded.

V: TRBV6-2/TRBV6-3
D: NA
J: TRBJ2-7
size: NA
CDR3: CASSPFVAVSSYEQYF
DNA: TGTGCCAGCAGTCCCTTCGTAGCGGTTAGCTCCTACGAGCAGTACTTC

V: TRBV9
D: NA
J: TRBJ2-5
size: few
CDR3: CASSEEMLETQYF
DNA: TGTGCCAGCAGCGAAGAGATGTTAGAGACCCAGTACTTC

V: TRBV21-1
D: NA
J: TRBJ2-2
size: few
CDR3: CASSKALFATKAGELFF
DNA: TGTGCCAGCAGCAAAGCGCTTTTTGCGACTAAGGCCGGGGAGCTGTTTTTT

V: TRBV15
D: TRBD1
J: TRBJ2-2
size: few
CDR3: CATSARGDRDAGELFF
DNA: TGTGCCACCAGCGCAAGAGGAGACAGGGACGCCGGGGAGCTGTTTTTT

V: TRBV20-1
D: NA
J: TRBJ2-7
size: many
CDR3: CSATGSYEQYF
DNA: TGCAGTGCTACCGGCTCCTACGAGCAGTACTTC

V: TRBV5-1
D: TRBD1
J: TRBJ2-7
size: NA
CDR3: CASSLVQTGAGEQYF
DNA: TGCGCCAGCAGCTTGGTCCAGACAGGGGCGGGGGAGCAGTACTTC

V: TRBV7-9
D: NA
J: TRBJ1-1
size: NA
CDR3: CASSPRETVAFF
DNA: TGTGCCAGCAGCCCTCGGGAGACAGTCGCTTTCTTT

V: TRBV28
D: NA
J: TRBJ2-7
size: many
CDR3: CASIGNFGEQYF
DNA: TGTGCCAGCATAGGGAATTTTGGGGAGCAGTACTTC

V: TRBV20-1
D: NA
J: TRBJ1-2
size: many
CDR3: CSASYRTNYGYTF
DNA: TGCAGTGCTAGTTACAGGACAAACTATGGCTACACCTTC

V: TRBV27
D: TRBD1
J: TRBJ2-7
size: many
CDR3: CASSLLGQGEEQYF
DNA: TGTGCCAGCAGTTTGTTGGGACAGGGTGAGGAGCAGTACTTC

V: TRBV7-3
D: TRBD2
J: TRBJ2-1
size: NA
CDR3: CASSRTGLGPYNEQFF
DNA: TGTGCCAGCAGCAGAACGGGACTAGGGCCCTACAATGAGCAGTTCTTC

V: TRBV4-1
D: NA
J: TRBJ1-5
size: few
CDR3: CASSQFRDSNQPQHF
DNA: TGCGCCAGCAGCCAATTCAGGGATAGCAATCAGCCCCAGCATTTT

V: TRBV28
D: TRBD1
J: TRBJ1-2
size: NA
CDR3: CASSSPTGAYYGYTF
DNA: TGTGCCAGCAGTTCCCCGACAGGGGCTTACTATGGCTACACCTTC

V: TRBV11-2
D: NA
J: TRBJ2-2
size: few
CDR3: CASSFLAAGELFF
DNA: TGTGCCAGCAGCTTCCTAGCTGCCGGGGAGCTGTTTTTT

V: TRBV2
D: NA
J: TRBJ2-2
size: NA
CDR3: CASSEVTANTGELFF
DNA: TGTGCCAGCAGTGAAGTGACGGCGAACACCGGGGAGCTGTTTTTT

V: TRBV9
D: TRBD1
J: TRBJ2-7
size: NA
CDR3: CASSVAPGTGGNWGLFYEQYF
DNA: TGTGCCAGCAGCGTAGCCCCGGGGACAGGGGGCAATTGGGGTCTATTCTACGAGCAGTACTTC

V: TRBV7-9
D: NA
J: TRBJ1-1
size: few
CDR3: CASSLGSGVNTEAFF
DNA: TGTGCCAGCAGCTTAGGGTCAGGGGTGAACACTGAAGCTTTCTTT

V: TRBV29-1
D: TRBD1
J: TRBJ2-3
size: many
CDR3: CVYRGRSLTDTQYF
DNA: TGCGTTTACAGGGGCCGTTCGTTGACAGATACGCAGTATTTT

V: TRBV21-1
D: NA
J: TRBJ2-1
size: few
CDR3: CASSKRGRSPRGFHNEQFF
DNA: TGTGCCAGCAGCAAACGAGGAAGGTCTCCCCGTGGGTTCCACAATGAGCAGTTCTTC

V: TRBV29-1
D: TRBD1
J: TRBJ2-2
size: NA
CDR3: CSVGTVSRGELFF
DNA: TGCAGCGTGGGGACAGTTTCTCGGGGGGAGCTGTTTTTT

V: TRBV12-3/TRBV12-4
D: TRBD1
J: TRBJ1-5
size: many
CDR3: CASSLWWTGDNQPQHF
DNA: TGTGCCAGCAGCCTTTGGTGGACAGGGGATAATCAGCCCCAGCATTTT

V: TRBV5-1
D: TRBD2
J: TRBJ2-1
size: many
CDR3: CASSDGLAGNNEQFF
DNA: TGCGCCAGCAGCGATGGACTAGCGGGGAACAATGAGCAGTTCTTC

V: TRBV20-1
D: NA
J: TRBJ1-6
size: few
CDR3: CSARDLGNTADWDSPLHF
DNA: TGCAGTGCTAGAGACCTAGGAAATACAGCTGACTGGGATTCACCCCTCCACTTT

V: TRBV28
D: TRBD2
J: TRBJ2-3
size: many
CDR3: CASSLPSPGLAGVSDTQYF
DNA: TGTGCCAGCAGTTTACCGAGCCCCGGACTAGCGGGAGTTTCAGATACGCAGTATTTT

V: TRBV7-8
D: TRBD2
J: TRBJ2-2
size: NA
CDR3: CASSLYGGLAGSGELFF
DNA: TGTGCCAGCAGCTTATATGGGGGACTAGCGGGAAGCGGGGAGCTGTTTTTT

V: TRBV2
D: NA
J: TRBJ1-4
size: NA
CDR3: CASRIRPSTNEKLFF
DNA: TGTGCCAGCAGGATCCGACCGTCTACTAATGAAAAACTGTTTTTT

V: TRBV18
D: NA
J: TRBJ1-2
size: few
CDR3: CASSPKQGANYGYTF
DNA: TGTGCCAGCTCACCAAAACAGGGCGCTAACTATGGCTACACCTTC

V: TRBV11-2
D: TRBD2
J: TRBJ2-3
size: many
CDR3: CASSPLAGTDTQYF
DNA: TGTGCCAGCAGCCCACTAGCGGGCACAGATACGCAGTATTTT

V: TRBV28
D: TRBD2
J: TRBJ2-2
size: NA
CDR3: CASSFWGTSGSNGGELFF
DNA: TGTGCCAGCAGTTTCTGGGGGACTAGCGGGAGCAATGGCGGGGAGCTGTTTTTT

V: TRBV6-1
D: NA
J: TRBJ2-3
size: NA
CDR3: CASNQGSGLDTQYF
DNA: TGTGCCAGCAACCAGGGGTCGGGTTTGGATACGCAGTATTTT

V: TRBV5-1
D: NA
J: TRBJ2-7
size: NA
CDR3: CASSDQDTTYEQYF
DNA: TGCGCCAGCAGCGATCAGGACACAACCTACGAGCAGTACTTC